This T cell receptor (beta chain) emerged from a study of shared clonotypes between healthy human individuals. General observations from the study: Having only a few donors restricted how much genetic and exposure-history diversity was captured.

The CDR3 consists of 13 residues. Germline V CDR1 and CDR2: MNHGY, SVAAGI. The trim removed 5 bases at V and 11 bases at J, leaving 10 bases unmatched. Regarding this clone: Its antigen is undetermined.

Measured with immunoSEQ multiplex PCR; TCRdb has only the in-frame clones, and not every one. The table lists over 850,000 clones, approximately 80% of them singletons. The clonotype originates from a man between 18 and 35 years old in good health. Some clones in this sample may be carry-over from other donors' samples. Sequenced input: memory CD4+ T cells from PBMCs. Indicated subset: CD45RA-negative fraction. This chain joins TRBV6-9 and TRBJ2-5, with TRBD2 identical over 8 bases. Written as DNA, the CDR3 is TGTGCCAGCAGTCCGGGACTAGTGGGGCCTCAGTACTTC. Residues: CASSPGLVGPQYF.